This paragraph reports one TCR beta chain. The target antigen is unknown. This entry comes from a study of response to subunit inactivated influenza vaccine. Study conclusions and caveats: Authors suggested that a seasonal influenza vaccination recruits few new T cells each time.

Germline V lookup: CDR1 DFQATT, CDR2 SNEGSKA (reference sequence). This CDR3 has 13 residues. The V end was cut by 0 bases, the J end by 0 bases, with 3 bases between. In TCRdb, the RT-PCR reads were re-called with MiXCR into one record per CDR3 protein. The sample has roughly 500,000 distinct CDR3 sequences, 16% seen once. This specimen was CD4+ T cells sorted from PBMCs, taken approximately 25 months after vaccination. This clonotype originated in a man between 50 and 69 years old who received an inactivated influenza vaccine. The rearrangement uses TRBV20-1 and TRBJ1-3; no definite D call. The CDR3 nucleotides read TGCAGTGCTAGAGATGTCTCTGGAAACACCATATATTTT. Protein product: CSARDVSGNTIYF.